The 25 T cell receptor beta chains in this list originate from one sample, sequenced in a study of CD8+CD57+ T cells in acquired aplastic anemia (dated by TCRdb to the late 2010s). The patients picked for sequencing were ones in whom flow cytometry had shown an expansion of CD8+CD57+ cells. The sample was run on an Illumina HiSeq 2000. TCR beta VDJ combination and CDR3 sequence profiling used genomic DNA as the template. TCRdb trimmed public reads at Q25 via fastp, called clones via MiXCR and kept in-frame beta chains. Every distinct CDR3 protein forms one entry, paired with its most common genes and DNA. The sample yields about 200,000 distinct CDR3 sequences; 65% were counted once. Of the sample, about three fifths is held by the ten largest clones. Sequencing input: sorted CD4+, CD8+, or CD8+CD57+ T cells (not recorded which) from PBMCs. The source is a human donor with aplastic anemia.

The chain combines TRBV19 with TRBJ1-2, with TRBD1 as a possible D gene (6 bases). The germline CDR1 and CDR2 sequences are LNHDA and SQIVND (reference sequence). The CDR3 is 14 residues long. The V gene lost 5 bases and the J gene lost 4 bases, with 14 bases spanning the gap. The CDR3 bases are TGTGCCAGTAGTCTCCGGACAGAGACCTATGGCTACACCTTC. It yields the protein CASSLRTETYGYTF.

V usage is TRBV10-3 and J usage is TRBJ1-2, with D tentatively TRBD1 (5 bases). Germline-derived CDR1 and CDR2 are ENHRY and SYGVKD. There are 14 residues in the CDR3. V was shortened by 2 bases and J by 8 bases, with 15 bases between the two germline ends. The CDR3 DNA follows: TGTGCCATCAGTGAGGGGGGTCAGACAGACGGCTACACCTTC. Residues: CAISEGGQTDGYTF.

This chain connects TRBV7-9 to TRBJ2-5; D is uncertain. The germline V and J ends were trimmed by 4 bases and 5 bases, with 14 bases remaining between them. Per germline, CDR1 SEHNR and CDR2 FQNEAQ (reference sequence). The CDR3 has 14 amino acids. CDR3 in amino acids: CASSSRIGIETQYF. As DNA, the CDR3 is TGTGCCAGCAGCTCAAGAATAGGGATCGAGACCCAGTACTTC.

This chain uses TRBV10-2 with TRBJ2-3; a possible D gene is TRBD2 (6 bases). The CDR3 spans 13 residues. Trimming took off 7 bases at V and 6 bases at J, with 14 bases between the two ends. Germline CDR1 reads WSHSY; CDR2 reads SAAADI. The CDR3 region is CASTFGGGDTQYF. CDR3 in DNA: TGCGCCAGCACCTTCGGAGGAGGGGATACGCAGTATTTT.

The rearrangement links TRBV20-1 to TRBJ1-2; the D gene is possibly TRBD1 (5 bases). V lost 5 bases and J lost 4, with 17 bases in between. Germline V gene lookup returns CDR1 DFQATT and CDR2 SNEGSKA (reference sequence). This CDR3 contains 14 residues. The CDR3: CSAPAGDGGYGYTF. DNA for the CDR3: TGCAGTGCTCCTGCTGGGGACGGTGGCTATGGCTACACCTTC.

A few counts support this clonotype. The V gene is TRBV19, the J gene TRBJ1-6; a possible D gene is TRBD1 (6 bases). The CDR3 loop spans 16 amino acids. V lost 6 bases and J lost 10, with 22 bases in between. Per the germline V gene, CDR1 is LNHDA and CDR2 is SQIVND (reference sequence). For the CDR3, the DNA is TGTGCCAGTAGCTCCTCCCGGACAGCCCTAAGATCACCCCTCCACTTT. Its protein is CASSSSRTALRSPLHF.

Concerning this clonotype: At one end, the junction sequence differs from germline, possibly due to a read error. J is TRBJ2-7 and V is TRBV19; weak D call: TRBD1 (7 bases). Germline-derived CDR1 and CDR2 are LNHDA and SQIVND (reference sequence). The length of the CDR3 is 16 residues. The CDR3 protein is CASSIQGGRYSDEQYF. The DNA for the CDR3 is TGTGCCAGTAGTATCCAGGGGGGTCGGTACTCCGACGAGCAGTACTTC.

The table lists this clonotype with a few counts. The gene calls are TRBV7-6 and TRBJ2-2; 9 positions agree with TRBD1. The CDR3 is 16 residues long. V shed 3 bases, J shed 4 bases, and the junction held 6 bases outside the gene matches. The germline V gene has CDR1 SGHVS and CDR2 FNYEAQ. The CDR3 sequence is CASSLTGTGFTGELFF. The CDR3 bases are TGTGCCAGCAGCTTGACCGGGACAGGGTTCACCGGGGAGCTGTTTTTT.

The CDR3 is CASSARDASSYNEQFF. CDR3 in DNA: TGTGCCAGCAGTGCCCGGGACGCTAGCTCCTACAATGAGCAGTTCTTC. The chain links TRBV6-2 or TRBV6-3 to TRBJ2-1, with D perhaps TRBD1 or TRBD2 (5 bases each). CDR3 size: 16 residues. The V end was cut by 5 bases, the J end by 0 bases, with 14 bases between. Germline V gene lookup returns CDR1 MNHEY and CDR2 SVGEGT.

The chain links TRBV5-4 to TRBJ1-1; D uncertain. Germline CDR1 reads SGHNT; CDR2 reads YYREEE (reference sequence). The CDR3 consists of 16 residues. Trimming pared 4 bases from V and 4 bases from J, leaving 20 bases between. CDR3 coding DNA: TGTGCCAGCAGCCCCCCGGTACGTGAGCGAGGCACTGAAGCTTTCTTT. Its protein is CASSPPVRERGTEAFF.

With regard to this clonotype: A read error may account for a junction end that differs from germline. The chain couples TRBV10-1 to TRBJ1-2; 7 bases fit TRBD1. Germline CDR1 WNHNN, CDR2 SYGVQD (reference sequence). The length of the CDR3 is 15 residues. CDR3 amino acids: CASDDRDSGLYGYTF. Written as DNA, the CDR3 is TGTGCCAGCGACGACCGGGACAGTGGACTCTATGGCTACACCTTC.

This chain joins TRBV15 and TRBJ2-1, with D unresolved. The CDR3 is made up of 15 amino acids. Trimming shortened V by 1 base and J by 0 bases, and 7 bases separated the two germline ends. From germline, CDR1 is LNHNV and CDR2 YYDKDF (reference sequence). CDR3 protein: CATSRARSSYNEQFF. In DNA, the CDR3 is TGTGCCACCAGCAGAGCCAGGAGCTCCTACAATGAGCAGTTCTTC.

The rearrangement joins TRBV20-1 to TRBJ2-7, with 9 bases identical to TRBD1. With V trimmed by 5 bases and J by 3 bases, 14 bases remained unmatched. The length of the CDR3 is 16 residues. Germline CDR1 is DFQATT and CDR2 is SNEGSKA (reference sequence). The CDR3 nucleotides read TGCAGTGCTGAATCGGGGACAGGGCCGAGGTACTACGAGCAGTACTTC. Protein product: CSAESGTGPRYYEQYF.

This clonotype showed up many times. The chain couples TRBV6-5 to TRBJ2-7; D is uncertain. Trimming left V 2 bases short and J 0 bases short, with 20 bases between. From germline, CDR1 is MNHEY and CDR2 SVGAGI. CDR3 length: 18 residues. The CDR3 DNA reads TGTGCCAGCAGTTACCTTTTTACACAAGAGAAGAGCTCCTACGAGCAGTACTTC. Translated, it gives CASSYLFTQEKSSYEQYF.

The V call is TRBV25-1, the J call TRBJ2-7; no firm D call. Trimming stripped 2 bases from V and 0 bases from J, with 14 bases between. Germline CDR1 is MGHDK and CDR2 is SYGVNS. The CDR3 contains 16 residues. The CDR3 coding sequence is TGTGCCAGCAGTGAAATAGAGCAGCTAGGCTCCTACGAGCAGTACTTC. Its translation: CASSEIEQLGSYEQYF.

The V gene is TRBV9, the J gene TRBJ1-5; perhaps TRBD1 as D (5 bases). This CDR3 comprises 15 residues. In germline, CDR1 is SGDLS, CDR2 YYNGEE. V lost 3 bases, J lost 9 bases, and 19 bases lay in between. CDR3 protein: CASSGGTSSGGPQHF. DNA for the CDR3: TGTGCCAGCAGCGGTGGGACTTCCAGCGGGGGGCCCCAGCATTTT.

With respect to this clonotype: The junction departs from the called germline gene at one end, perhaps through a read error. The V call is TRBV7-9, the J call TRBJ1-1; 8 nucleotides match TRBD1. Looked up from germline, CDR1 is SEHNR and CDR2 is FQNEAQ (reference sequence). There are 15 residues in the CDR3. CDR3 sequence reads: CASSHLYRGYTEAFF. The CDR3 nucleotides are TGCGCCAGCAGCCACCTTTACAGGGGGTACACTGAAGCTTTCTTT.

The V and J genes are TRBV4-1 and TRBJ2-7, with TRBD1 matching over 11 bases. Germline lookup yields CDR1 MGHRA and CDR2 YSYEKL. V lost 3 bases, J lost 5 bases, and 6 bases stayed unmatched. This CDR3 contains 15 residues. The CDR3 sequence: CASSQEGDRGNEQYF. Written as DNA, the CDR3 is TGCGCCAGCAGCCAGGAAGGGGACAGGGGGAACGAGCAGTACTTC.

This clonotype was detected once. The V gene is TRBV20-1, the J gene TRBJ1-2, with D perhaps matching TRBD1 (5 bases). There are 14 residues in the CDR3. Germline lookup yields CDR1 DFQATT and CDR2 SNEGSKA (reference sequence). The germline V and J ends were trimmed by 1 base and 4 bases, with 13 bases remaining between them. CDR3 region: CSARAPGPIYGYTF. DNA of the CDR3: TGCAGTGCTAGAGCTCCGGGACCCATCTATGGCTACACCTTC.

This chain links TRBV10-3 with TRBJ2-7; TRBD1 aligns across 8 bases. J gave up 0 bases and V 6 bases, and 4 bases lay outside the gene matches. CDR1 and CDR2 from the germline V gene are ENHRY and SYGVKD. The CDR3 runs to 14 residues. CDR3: CAIRGTGSSYEQYF. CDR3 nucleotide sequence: TGTGCCATCAGGGGGACAGGTTCCTCCTACGAGCAGTACTTC.

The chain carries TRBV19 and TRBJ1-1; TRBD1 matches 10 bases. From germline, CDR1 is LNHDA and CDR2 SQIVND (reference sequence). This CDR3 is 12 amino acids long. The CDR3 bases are TGTGCGACCGGGACAGGGGTCACTGAAGCTTTCTTT. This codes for CATGTGVTEAFF.

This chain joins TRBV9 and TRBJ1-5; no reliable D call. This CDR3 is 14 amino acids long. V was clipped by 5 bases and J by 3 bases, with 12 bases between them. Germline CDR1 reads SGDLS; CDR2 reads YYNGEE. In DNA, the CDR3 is TGTGCCAGCAGTTTTGGGTTTTCCAATCAGCCCCAGCATTTT. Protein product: CASSFGFSNQPQHF.

The CDR3 DNA reads as TGTGCCAGCAGCCTTATCGCTGAGGCTTATCAGCCCCAGCATTTT. This codes for CASSLIAEAYQPQHF. The chain joins TRBV7-2 to TRBJ1-5; D unresolved. Germline assignment: CDR1 SGHTA and CDR2 FQGNSA. The CDR3 sequence is 15 residues long. The ends were cut back, 5 bases at V and 5 bases at J, with 16 bases in the middle.

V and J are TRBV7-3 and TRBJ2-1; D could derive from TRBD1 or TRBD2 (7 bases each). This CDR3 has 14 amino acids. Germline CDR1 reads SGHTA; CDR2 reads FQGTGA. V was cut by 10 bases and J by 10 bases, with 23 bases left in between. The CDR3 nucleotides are TGTGCCAAAGCAGGGGGGAGGGAGGGGGGGGAGCAGTTCTTC. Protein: CAKAGGREGGEQFF.

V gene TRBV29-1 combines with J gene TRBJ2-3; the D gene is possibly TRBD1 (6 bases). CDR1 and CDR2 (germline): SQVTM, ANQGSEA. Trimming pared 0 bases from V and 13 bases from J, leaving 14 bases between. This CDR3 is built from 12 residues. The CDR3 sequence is CSVEDAQGIEYF. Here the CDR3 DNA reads TGCAGCGTTGAAGATGCGCAGGGGATTGAGTATTTT.